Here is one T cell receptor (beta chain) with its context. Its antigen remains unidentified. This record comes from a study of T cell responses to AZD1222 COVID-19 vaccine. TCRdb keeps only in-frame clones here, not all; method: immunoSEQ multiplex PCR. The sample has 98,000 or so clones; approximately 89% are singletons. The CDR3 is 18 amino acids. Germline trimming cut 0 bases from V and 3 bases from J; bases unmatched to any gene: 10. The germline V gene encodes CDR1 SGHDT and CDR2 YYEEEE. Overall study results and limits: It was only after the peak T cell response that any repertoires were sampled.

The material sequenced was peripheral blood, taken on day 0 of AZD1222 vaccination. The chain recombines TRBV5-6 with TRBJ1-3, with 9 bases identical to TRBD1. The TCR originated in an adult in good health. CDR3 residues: CASSLAAHRQGGGNTIYF. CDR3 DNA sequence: TGTGCCAGCAGCTTGGCAGCCCACCGACAGGGGGGTGGAAACACCATATATTTT.